One and the same sample provided the 27 T cell receptor beta chains below, sequenced in a study of shared clonotypes between healthy human individuals. This table comes from immunoSEQ multiplex PCR, and its TCRdb copy is limited to in-frame clones, with some not included. The sample has about 100,000 clones; around 43% are singletons. The sequencing input was PBMCs. The receptors were gathered from a woman aged 40-49 years in good health. Some clones in this sample may be carry-over from other donors' samples.

The chain recombines TRBV5-1 with TRBJ2-1, with TRBD2 matching 12 bases. In germline, CDR1 is SGHRS, CDR2 YFSETQ. V shed 0 bases, J shed 9 bases, and the junction held 4 bases outside the gene matches. The CDR3 length is 15 residues. The CDR3 coding sequence is TGCGCCAGCAGCTTGGGGACTAGCGGGGAGGGTGAGCAGTTCTTC. Amino acid sequence: CASSLGTSGEGEQFF.

A remark on this clone: A clone one base away is much larger, so this may be a read error. The chain couples TRBV2 to TRBJ2-7; perhaps TRBD2 as D (5 bases). Trimming took 4 bases from V and 2 from J, leaving 15 bases between them. Germline lookup yields CDR1 SNHLY and CDR2 FYNNEI. The CDR3 runs 15 residues. Here the CDR3 reads CASSGMSGPPYEQYF. CDR3 bases: TGTGCCAGCAGTGGGATGAGCGGACCCCCCTACGAGCAGTACTTC.

This clone was detected a few times. This chain links TRBV2 with TRBJ1-2; unclear D gene. Germline V gene data show CDR1 as SNHLY and CDR2 as FYNNEI. The V and J ends lost 1 base and 8 bases respectively, with 5 bases between them. The CDR3 loop spans 11 amino acids. CDR3 in amino acids: CASSEEVGYTF. CDR3 DNA sequence: TGTGCCAGCAGTGAAGAAGTAGGCTACACCTTC.

This clone was seen only a few times. This CDR3 reads CASSLLASGGTEAFF. In DNA form, the CDR3 reads TGTGCCAGCAGCTTATTGGCCTCGGGTGGCACTGAAGCTTTCTTT. The genes are TRBV7-9 and TRBJ1-1; unclear D gene. CDR3 length equals 15 residues. CDR1 and CDR2 (germline): SEHNR, FQNEAQ (reference sequence). V lost 2 bases, J lost 4 bases, and 14 bases lay in between.

As to this clone: The same CDR3 can be traced to other DNA sequences in this sample. The rearrangement joins TRBV4-3 to TRBJ2-6, with TRBD2 matching 12 bases. From germline, CDR1 is LGHNA and CDR2 YSLEER. V lost 4 bases, J lost 4 bases, and 5 bases stayed unmatched. The CDR3 consists of 17 residues. CDR3 protein: CASSLGLAGSGANVLTF. The CDR3 DNA is TGCGCCAGCAGCCTAGGACTAGCGGGGTCCGGGGCCAACGTCCTGACTTTC.

This clone was seen only once. This chain links TRBV29-1 with TRBJ2-7, with unresolved D. Germline lookup yields CDR1 SQVTM and CDR2 ANQGSEA. The V and J ends lost 4 bases and 4 bases respectively, with 11 bases between them. The CDR3 totals 12 residues. This chain's CDR3 is CSVGLASYEQYF. As DNA, the CDR3 is TGCAGCGTTGGATTGGCTTCTTACGAGCAGTACTTC.

There are a few counts of this clone. This rearrangement joins TRBV4-3 to TRBJ2-2; no reliable D call. Germline lookup yields CDR1 LGHNA and CDR2 YSLEER. The length of the CDR3 is 15 residues. Trimming pared 4 bases from V and 4 bases from J, leaving 13 bases between. Here the CDR3 reads CASSLGPMGTGELFF. The CDR3 bases are TGCGCCAGCAGCCTTGGGCCGATGGGCACCGGGGAGCTGTTTTTT.

The V call is TRBV30, the J call TRBJ2-2, with no clear D. The V end lost 1 base, the J end lost 1 base, and 13 bases lay between the germline ends. The germline gives CDR1 GTSNPN, CDR2 SVGIG (reference sequence). This CDR3 has 16 residues. The CDR3 bases are TGTGCCTGGAGTGCCCGTGGACGCGGGAACACCGGGGAGCTGTTTTTT. Translation gives CAWSARGRGNTGELFF.

The chain carries TRBV6-1 and TRBJ2-5; D not certain. The DNA end favors TRBJ2-7, so the J call may be wrong. This CDR3 comprises 15 residues. CDR1 and CDR2 (germline): MNHNS, SASEGT. CDR3 DNA sequence: TGTGCCAGCAGCGCCTCGCCAGGCCTCTCCTACGAGCAGTACTTC. It codes for CASSASPGLSYEQYF.

As to this clone: This sample also contains other DNA sequences that code for the same CDR3. The chain has TRBV19 and TRBJ2-1; 8 bases align to TRBD2. Trimming removed 5 bases from V and 0 bases from J; junction bases left unmatched: 6. This CDR3 comprises 16 residues. CDR1 LNHDA and CDR2 SQIVND come from the germline V gene (reference sequence). CDR3 sequence (DNA): TGTGCCAGTAGTCTTCTAGCGGGCCGCTCCTACAATGAGCAGTTCTTC. It translates to CASSLLAGRSYNEQFF.

This clone has at least ten counts. V is TRBV5-1 and J is TRBJ1-1, with D possibly matching TRBD1 (5 bases). CDR3 size: 15 residues. Trimming stripped 3 bases from V and 5 bases from J, with 17 bases between. The germline gives CDR1 SGHRS, CDR2 YFSETQ. CDR3 sequence: CASSSQGGGGTEAFF. In nucleotides, the CDR3 is TGCGCCAGCAGCTCTCAGGGAGGAGGAGGGACTGAAGCTTTCTTT.

This clone has only a few counts. V usage is TRBV7-9 and J usage is TRBJ2-7, with no clear D. V was trimmed by 3 bases and J by 1 base, leaving 10 bases between them. The CDR3 has 14 amino acids. Germline CDR1 SEHNR, CDR2 FQNEAQ (reference sequence). The CDR3 DNA reads TGTGCCAGCAGCTTCACCAGCCAGTCCTACGAGCAGTACTTC. Encoded protein: CASSFTSQSYEQYF.

The chain is built from TRBV15 and TRBJ2-5, with 9 bases aligning to TRBD1. Germline-derived CDR1 and CDR2 are LNHNV and YYDKDF (reference sequence). The CDR3 is 14 amino acids. Unmatched junction bases numbered 14, after V lost 7 bases and J lost 11 bases. The CDR3 DNA reads TGTGCCACCAAAGCCCGGACAGGGGTGGGGGAGCAGTACTTC. Its protein product is CATKARTGVGEQYF.

This clone was recorded a few times. The chain carries TRBV7-9 and TRBJ1-6; TRBD1 aligns across 12 bases. There are 16 residues in the CDR3. J gave up 9 bases and V 5 bases, and 8 bases lay outside the gene matches. The germline V gene encodes CDR1 SEHNR and CDR2 FQNEAQ (reference sequence). CDR3 sequence (DNA): TGTGCCAGCAGCCTCCCGGGACAGGGGGCAGCTTCACCCCTCCACTTT. Residues: CASSLPGQGAASPLHF.

The chain carries TRBV29-1 and TRBJ2-5; no definite D call. The J call may be in error: the DNA end matches TRBJ2-7 better. Germline V gene lookup returns CDR1 SQVTM and CDR2 ANQGSEA. This CDR3 contains 13 residues. The CDR3, as DNA: TGCAGCGTTGGAACAGTCGAACCCTACGAGCAGTACTTC. Its protein is CSVGTVEPYEQYF.

This clone was counted ten times or more. The chain is built from TRBV28 and TRBJ2-7; TRBD1 matches 8 bases. Germline CDR1 and CDR2: MDHEN and SYDVKM. V lost 10 bases, J lost 2 bases, and 7 bases stayed unmatched. The length of the CDR3 is 13 residues. As DNA, the CDR3 is TGTGCCACCCGGACAGGGCAGACCTACGAGCAGTACTTC. It specifies CATRTGQTYEQYF.

This clone showed up just a few times. The chain uses TRBV4-2 and TRBJ2-1, with 8 bases that match TRBD2. This CDR3 has 15 residues. With 1 base clipped from V and 3 bases from J, the junction kept 2 bases outside the gene matches. CDR1 LGHNA and CDR2 YNFKEQ come from the germline V gene. The DNA for the CDR3 is TGTGCCAGCAGCCAAGCGGGAGGGGGCTACAATGAGCAGTTCTTC. Amino acid sequence: CASSQAGGGYNEQFF.

This clone has ten or more counts. The gene calls are TRBV7-2 and TRBJ2-7, with D possibly being TRBD2 (7 bases). This CDR3 has 13 amino acids. Germline assignment: CDR1 SGHTA and CDR2 FQGNSA. Trimming shortened V by 5 bases and J by 9 bases, and 17 bases separated the two germline ends. CDR3 residues: CASSQGREGTQYF. The CDR3 nucleotides are TGTGCCAGCAGCCAGGGGAGGGAGGGCACGCAGTACTTC.

This sequence joins TRBV10-1 and TRBJ2-1; D might be TRBD1 (5 bases). V lost 0 bases and J 2 bases, leaving 8 bases between the germline ends. This CDR3 is 15 amino acids long. The germline CDR1 and CDR2 sequences are WNHNN and SYGVQD (reference sequence). The CDR3 DNA sequence: TGCGCCAGCAGTGAGTCGGCAGGGACCTACAATGAGCAGTTCTTC. This translates into CASSESAGTYNEQFF.

The chain combines TRBV4-2 with TRBJ1-6, with 9 bases that match TRBD1. Looked up from germline, CDR1 is LGHNA and CDR2 is YNFKEQ. V shed 4 bases and J 2 bases; nucleotides not matched to a gene: 3. The length of the CDR3 is 16 residues. The CDR3 protein is CASSRGQGPYNSPLHF. CDR3 coding DNA: TGTGCCAGCAGCCGGGGACAGGGACCCTATAATTCACCCCTCCACTTT.

V and J are TRBV4-1 and TRBJ2-7; 8 bases map to TRBD2. Looked up from germline, CDR1 is MGHRA and CDR2 is YSYEKL. The CDR3 spans 18 residues. V trimming: 3 bases; J trimming: 7 bases; junction bases outside the gene matches: 20. CDR3 sequence: CASSQSRRVSERESEQYF. The CDR3 nucleotides read TGCGCCAGCAGCCAGTCTAGGCGTGTATCGGAGCGGGAGAGTGAGCAGTACTTC.

The chain has TRBV9 and TRBJ1-1, with 7 bases lining up with TRBD1. From germline, CDR1 is SGDLS and CDR2 YYNGEE. J lost 0 bases, V lost 3 bases, and 5 bases had no gene match. The CDR3 totals 15 residues. The CDR3 nucleotides are TGTGCCAGCAGCGCCGGACAGGTCCTGAACACTGAAGCTTTCTTT. Translation: CASSAGQVLNTEAFF.

The chain joins TRBV29-1 to TRBJ2-1; either TRBD1 or TRBD2 may supply D (5 bases each). V shed 7 bases and J shed 9 bases, with 16 bases lying between them. The CDR3 extends over 12 amino acids. Germline CDR1 reads SQVTM; CDR2 reads ANQGSEA. In DNA, the CDR3 is TGCAGCGCCGGAGAACAGGCGGGTGAGCAGTTCTTC. This codes for CSAGEQAGEQFF.

This clone turned up a few times. This chain connects TRBV2 to TRBJ2-2, with no clear D. This CDR3 region has 16 residues. V was clipped by 3 bases and J by 2 bases, with 13 bases between them. CDR1 is SNHLY and CDR2 is FYNNEI in the germline V gene. CDR3 nucleotide sequence: TGTGCCAGCAGTGATAAGGCTATCCGCAACACCGGGGAGCTGTTTTTT. It yields the protein CASSDKAIRNTGELFF.

This clone was seen repeatedly, ten times or more. The chain employs TRBV7-3 and TRBJ2-1; 8 nucleotides align to TRBD1. Germline lookup yields CDR1 SGHTA and CDR2 FQGTGA. The CDR3 has 15 amino acids. After removal of 5 bases from V and 3 bases from J, the junction contained 6 bases not matched to a gene. The CDR3 loop is CASSAGQGVYNEQFF. The DNA for the CDR3 is TGTGCCAGCAGCGCCGGACAGGGTGTCTACAATGAGCAGTTCTTC.

This clone was counted at least ten times. This chain links TRBV27 with TRBJ1-4, with D tentatively TRBD1 (5 bases). Per the germline V gene, CDR1 is MNHEY and CDR2 is SMNVEV (reference sequence). The CDR3 runs to 12 residues. Between the trimmed V and J ends, which lost 6 bases and 12 bases, there was a span of 14 bases. CDR3 region: CASRGEREELFF. CDR3 DNA: TGTGCCAGCAGGGGGGAGCGGGAGGAACTGTTTTTT.

The chain's CDR3 is CASSTRQKANTGELFF. CDR3 in DNA: TGTGCCAGCAGCACCAGACAAAAAGCGAACACCGGGGAGCTGTTTTTT. The V and J genes are TRBV7-2 and TRBJ2-2; no clear D. V was shortened by 5 bases and J by 0 bases, with 13 bases between the two germline ends. CDR1 SGHTA and CDR2 FQGNSA come from the germline V gene. The CDR3 loop spans 16 amino acids.